Presented here are 2 T cell receptor beta chains from one specimen sequenced in a study of T cell responses to AZD1222 COVID-19 vaccine. Method: immunoSEQ multiplex PCR; TCRdb's copy keeps in-frame clones and lacks some. The data show 80,000 to 130,000 clones, approximately 88% seen once. Sequencing was performed on peripheral blood, taken on day 0 of AZD1222 vaccination. The receptors stem from an adult in good health.

This chain connects TRBV6-6 to TRBJ2-7, with TRBD2 matching over 10 bases. Per the germline V gene, CDR1 is MNHNY and CDR2 is SVGAGI (reference sequence). The CDR3 length is 15 residues. V gave up 4 bases and J gave up 2 bases; unmatched junction bases: 5. This CDR3 reads CASSLIAGGTYEQYF. In DNA form, the CDR3 reads TGTGCCAGCAGTTTAATAGCGGGAGGAACCTACGAGCAGTACTTC.

This chain connects TRBV15 to TRBJ1-5; D ambiguous. Germline-derived CDR1 and CDR2 are LNHNV and YYDKDF (reference sequence). Between the trimmed V and J ends, which lost 0 bases and 2 bases, there was a span of 17 bases. The CDR3 loop spans 18 amino acids. This CDR3 reads CATSRDLGGLKGNQPQHF. The CDR3 bases are TGTGCCACCAGCAGAGATTTGGGAGGATTGAAAGGCAATCAGCCCCAGCATTTT.